This T cell receptor (beta chain) was recorded in a study of blood T cell repertoires in COVID-19. Clinical histories supplied by participants themselves formed the basis of cohort assignment. Recovery among Cohort 3 donors was established by two negative PCRs, clearance, or symptom resolution. Per the original methods: The authors estimated nucleated cell counts from reference gene primer amplification. TCRdb's table, derived via immunoSEQ multiplex PCR, lists solely in-frame clones and lacks some. From that table come the V and J calls and clone size; the DNA was used to work out D and trimming. The data show approximately 170,000 clones, with 75% to 85% seen just once and approximately 5.4% held by the top ten. This CDR3 comprises 19 residues. Germline values: CDR1 SGDLS, CDR2 YYNGEE. Germline trimming cut 3 bases from V and 1 base from J; bases unmatched to any gene: 15.

The chain joins TRBV9 to TRBJ1-5, with 8 positions matching TRBD1. This receptor was taken from a man aged 40-50 years who had recovered from COVID-19. The sample taken for sequencing was PBMCs or T cells enriched from blood (not recorded which). CDR3 coding DNA: TGTGCCAGCAGCGCCGGGGGGACGGTACGACAGGGGAGCAATCAGCCCCAGCATTTT. Protein product: CASSAGGTVRQGSNQPQHF.